The next 19 T cell receptor beta chains were all read from a single sample in a study of T cell responses to AZD1222 COVID-19 vaccine. The data were produced by immunoSEQ multiplex PCR, yet TCRdb's version contains in-frame clones alone and is incomplete. The data hold over 110,000 clones, with about 92% observed a single time. The sample was peripheral blood, taken after recovery from COVID-19. These receptors were collected from an adult who had recovered from COVID-19.

The CDR3 DNA is TGTGCCAGCTCACGGGGCAGCAACACTGAAGCTTTCTTT. This encodes CASSRGSNTEAFF. V gene TRBV18 combines with J gene TRBJ1-1; D may be TRBD1 (5 bases). Germline CDR1 KGHSH, CDR2 LQKENI. V was pared by 4 bases and J by 2 bases, with 8 bases between. The CDR3 has 13 residues.

Here the CDR3 DNA reads TGTGCCAGTAGTATAGCAATGAACACTGAAGCTTTCTTT. Translated, it gives CASSIAMNTEAFF. The chain is built from TRBV19 and TRBJ1-1, with D unresolved. The CDR3 is 13 residues long. Deletions cut 1 base from V and 0 bases from J, with 3 bases between. CDR1 and CDR2 from the germline V gene are LNHDA and SQIVND (reference sequence).

The chain uses TRBV19 and TRBJ1-4; D call uncertain. CDR1 LNHDA and CDR2 SQIVND come from the germline V gene (reference sequence). The CDR3 length is 14 residues. The V end lost 5 bases, the J end lost 7 bases, and 14 bases lay between the germline ends. The CDR3 sequence: CASSFNSEREKLFF. CDR3 sequence (DNA): TGTGCCAGTAGTTTTAACAGTGAACGTGAAAAACTGTTTTTT. The whole variable domain, filled in from reference TRBV19 and TRBJ1-4, reads DGGITQSPKYLFRKEGQNVTLSCEQNLNHDAMYWYRQDPGQGLRLIYYSQIVNDFQKGDIAEGYSVSREKKESFPLTVTSAQKNPTAFYLCASSFNSEREKLFFGSGTQLSVL.

This chain connects TRBV19 to TRBJ1-2, with a weak D call TRBD1 (5 bases). The CDR3 length is 14 residues. Germline V gene lookup returns CDR1 LNHDA and CDR2 SQIVND (reference sequence). V lost 4 bases and J 8 bases, leaving 17 bases between the germline ends. The DNA of the CDR3 is TGTGCCAGTAGTAGTGAGGGGCGGGCTAGGGGCTACACCTTC. It specifies CASSSEGRARGYTF.

V is TRBV28 and J is TRBJ1-5; possible D gene TRBD1, 6 bases. The CDR3 has 12 amino acids. Deletions cut 10 bases from V and 3 bases from J, with 10 bases between. The germline V gene encodes CDR1 MDHEN and CDR2 SYDVKM. Written as DNA, the CDR3 is TGTGCCATTCAGGGGAACAATCAGCCCCAGCATTTT. This codes for CAIQGNNQPQHF. Full variable domain (remainder filled in from reference TRBV28 and TRBJ1-5): DVKVTQSSRYLVKRTGEKVFLECVQDMDHENMFWYRQDPGLGLRLIYFSYDVKMKEKGDIPEGYSVSREKKERFSLILESASTNQTSMYLCAIQGNNQPQHFGDGTRLSIL.

The V gene is TRBV5-5, the J gene TRBJ1-5, with 10 bases lining up with TRBD1. V gave up 4 bases and J gave up 2 bases; unmatched junction bases: 6. The CDR3 spans 16 residues. The V gene's germline CDR1 is SGHKS and CDR2 YYEKEE (reference sequence). The CDR3 DNA is TGTGCCAGCAGCCCCGGGACAGGGGAGGGCAATCAGCCCCAGCATTTT. Translating gives CASSPGTGEGNQPQHF.

This chain links TRBV3-1 (or the pseudogene TRBV3-2) with TRBJ1-1; 7 nucleotides match TRBD1. Germline V gene lookup returns CDR1 LGHDT and CDR2 YNNKEL (reference sequence). The CDR3 sequence is 17 residues long. V lost 0 bases, J lost 4 bases, and 11 bases stayed unmatched. The CDR3 region is CASSQDLLRQGPTEAFF. The DNA for the CDR3 is TGTGCCAGCAGCCAAGATCTTTTAAGACAGGGTCCCACTGAAGCTTTCTTT.

J is TRBJ1-6 and V is TRBV7-3; maybe TRBD1 (5 bases). CDR1 is SGHTA, CDR2 FQGTGA, per germline. The CDR3 is 15 residues long. Trimming removed 2 bases from V and 5 bases from J, with 10 bases in between. The CDR3 loop reads CASSLGPGNNSPLHF. The DNA for the CDR3 is TGTGCCAGCAGCTTAGGTCCAGGGAATAATTCACCCCTCCACTTT.

This clone has only one observation. The chain is built from TRBV2 and TRBJ2-3; 9 bases are shared with TRBD2. V trimming: 6 bases; J trimming: 4 bases; junction bases outside the gene matches: 5. CDR3 length: 14 amino acids. Germline-derived CDR1 and CDR2 are SNHLY and FYNNEI. The CDR3 region has the DNA TGTGCCAGCAGCAGGGTAGCGGGAGCAGATACGCAGTATTTT. It translates to CASSRVAGADTQYF.

The chain uses TRBV28 and TRBJ2-7, with D tentatively TRBD1 or TRBD2 (5 bases each). Germline lookup yields CDR1 MDHEN and CDR2 SYDVKM. Trimming removed 2 bases at V and 7 bases at J, with 15 bases between. This CDR3 region has 14 residues. CDR3 nucleotides: TGTGCCAGCAGTTTAGGGGGTGGTGTCGGGGAGCAGTACTTC. Translating it yields CASSLGGGVGEQYF.

The rearrangement joins TRBV7-9 to TRBJ1-1; D call uncertain. The V and J ends lost 6 bases and 1 base respectively, with 9 bases between them. The CDR3 is 13 amino acids. Germline CDR1 SEHNR, CDR2 FQNEAQ (reference sequence). The CDR3 protein is CASRGRENTEAFF. The CDR3 coding sequence is TGTGCCAGCAGGGGTCGGGAGAACACTGAAGCTTTCTTT.

V usage is TRBV15 and J usage is TRBJ1-5, with D maybe TRBD1 (5 bases). V was trimmed by 3 bases and J by 1 base, leaving 7 bases between them. The germline CDR1 and CDR2 sequences are LNHNV and YYDKDF (reference sequence). This CDR3 is built from 14 residues. CDR3 DNA sequence: TGTGCCACCAGCAGTCGGGGGAGCAATCAGCCCCAGCATTTT. Its protein product is CATSSRGSNQPQHF.

This clone was recorded once. The V gene is TRBV29-1, the J gene TRBJ2-4; weak D call: TRBD1 (6 bases). V lost 4 bases to trimming and J lost 1 base, with 11 bases between them. CDR1 and CDR2 (germline): SQVTM, ANQGSEA. The CDR3 consists of 14 residues. The CDR3 here is CSVVGAVAKNIQYF. The CDR3 DNA is TGCAGCGTTGTGGGGGCCGTCGCCAAAAACATTCAGTACTTC.

The chain has TRBV3-1 (or the pseudogene TRBV3-2) and TRBJ1-4; D gene ambiguous. The CDR3 is 16 residues long. Trimming removed 5 bases at V and 5 bases at J, with 18 bases between. CDR1 is LGHDT and CDR2 is YNNKEL in the germline V gene (reference sequence). This chain's CDR3 is CASSERALDGNEKLFF. CDR3 coding DNA: TGTGCCAGCAGCGAGAGGGCATTGGACGGGAATGAAAAACTGTTTTTT.

CDR3 bases: TGTGCCAGCAGCCCCGCGACAGGGGAAGAAAAACTGTTTTTT. Amino acid sequence: CASSPATGEEKLFF. The V gene is TRBV25-1, the J gene TRBJ1-4; 8 bases fit TRBD1. CDR3 length equals 14 residues. V trimming: 6 bases; J trimming: 8 bases; junction bases outside the gene matches: 8. Germline loops: CDR1 MGHDK, CDR2 SYGVNS.

The chain links TRBV28 to TRBJ1-2, with TRBD1 matching over 7 bases. Trimming took 7 bases from V and 6 from J; bases not matched to a gene: 11. This CDR3 spans 14 amino acids. Germline-derived CDR1 and CDR2 are MDHEN and SYDVKM. The CDR3 DNA follows: TGTGCCAGCAATGACAGGGCGGGGCGAGATGGCTACACCTTC. Amino acid sequence: CASNDRAGRDGYTF.

V gene TRBV15 combines with J gene TRBJ2-7; 9 bases fit TRBD1. CDR3 length: 16 residues. The germline gives CDR1 LNHNV, CDR2 YYDKDF (reference sequence). V gave up 2 bases and J gave up 6 bases; unmatched junction bases: 11. DNA for the CDR3: TGTGCCACCAGCAGAAAAACCGGGACAGGGTCCGCCGAGCAGTACTTC. Translating gives CATSRKTGTGSAEQYF. Full variable domain (outside the CDR3, taken from reference TRBV15 and TRBJ2-7): DAMVIQNPRYQVTQFGKPVTLSCSQTLNHNVMYWYQQKSSQAPKLLFHYYDKDFNNEADTPDNFQSRRPNTSFCFLDIRSPGLGDTAMYLCATSRKTGTGSAEQYFGPGTRLTVT.

The chain's CDR3 is CASSYPWTVDEQYF. Written as DNA, the CDR3 is TGTGCCAGCAGCTACCCCTGGACAGTTGACGAGCAGTACTTC. The J gene is TRBJ2-7, the V gene TRBV28; tentative D call: TRBD1 (6 bases). The V end was cut by 6 bases, the J end by 5 bases, with 17 bases between. Germline CDR1 is MDHEN and CDR2 is SYDVKM. This CDR3 is 14 amino acids long.

This clone was seen a single time. The J gene is TRBJ2-2, the V gene TRBV5-1, with 9 nucleotides matching TRBD1. The CDR3 extends over 16 amino acids. Germline CDR1 and CDR2: SGHRS and YFSETQ. Unmatched junction bases numbered 5, after V lost 1 base and J lost 4 bases. CDR3 region: CASSLLGTGTTGELFF. In DNA form, the CDR3 reads TGCGCCAGCAGCTTGCTAGGGACAGGGACCACCGGGGAGCTGTTTTTT.